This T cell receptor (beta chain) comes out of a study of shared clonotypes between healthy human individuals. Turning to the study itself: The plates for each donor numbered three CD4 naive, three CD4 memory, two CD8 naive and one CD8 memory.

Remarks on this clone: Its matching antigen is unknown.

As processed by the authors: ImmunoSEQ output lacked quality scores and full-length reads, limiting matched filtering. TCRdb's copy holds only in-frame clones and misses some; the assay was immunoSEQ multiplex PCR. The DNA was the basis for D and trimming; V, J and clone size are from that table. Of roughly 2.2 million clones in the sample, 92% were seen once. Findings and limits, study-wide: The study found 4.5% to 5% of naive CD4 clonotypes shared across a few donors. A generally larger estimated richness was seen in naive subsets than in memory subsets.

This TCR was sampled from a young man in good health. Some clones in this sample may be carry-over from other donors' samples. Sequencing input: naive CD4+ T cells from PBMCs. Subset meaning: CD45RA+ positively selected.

CDR3 coding DNA: TGTGCCAGCAGCTTAACTGGGGACCAGAAAAACATTCAGTACTTC. It codes for CASSLTGDQKNIQYF. The gene calls are TRBV7-3 and TRBJ2-4; D tentatively reads TRBD1 or TRBD2 (5 bases each). This CDR3 has 15 residues. V was cut by 0 bases and J by 4 bases, with 10 bases left in between. Germline CDR1 reads SGHTA; CDR2 reads FQGTGA.